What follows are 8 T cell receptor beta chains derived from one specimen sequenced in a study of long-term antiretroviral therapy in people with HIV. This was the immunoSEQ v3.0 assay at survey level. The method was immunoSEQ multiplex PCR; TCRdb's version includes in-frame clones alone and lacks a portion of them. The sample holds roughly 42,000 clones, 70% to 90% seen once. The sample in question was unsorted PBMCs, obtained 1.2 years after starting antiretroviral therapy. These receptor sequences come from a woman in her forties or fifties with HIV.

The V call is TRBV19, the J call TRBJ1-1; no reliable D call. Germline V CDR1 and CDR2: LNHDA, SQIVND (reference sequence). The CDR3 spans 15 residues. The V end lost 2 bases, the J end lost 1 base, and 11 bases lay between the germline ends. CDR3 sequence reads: CASSIPSRRNTEAFF. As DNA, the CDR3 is TGTGCCAGTAGTATACCCAGCAGGCGGAACACTGAAGCTTTCTTT.

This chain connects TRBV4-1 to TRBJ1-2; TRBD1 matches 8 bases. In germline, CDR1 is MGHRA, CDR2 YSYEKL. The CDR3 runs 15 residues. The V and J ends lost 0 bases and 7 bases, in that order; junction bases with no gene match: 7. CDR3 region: CASSQEQGVMGGYTF. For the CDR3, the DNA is TGCGCCAGCAGCCAAGAACAGGGGGTAATGGGTGGCTACACCTTC.

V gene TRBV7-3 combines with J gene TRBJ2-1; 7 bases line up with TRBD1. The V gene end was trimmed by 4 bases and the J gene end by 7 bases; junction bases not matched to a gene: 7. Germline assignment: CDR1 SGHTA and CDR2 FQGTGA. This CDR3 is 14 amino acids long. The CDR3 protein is CASSSHHRGNEQFF. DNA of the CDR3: TGTGCCAGCAGCTCCCATCACAGGGGAAATGAGCAGTTCTTC.

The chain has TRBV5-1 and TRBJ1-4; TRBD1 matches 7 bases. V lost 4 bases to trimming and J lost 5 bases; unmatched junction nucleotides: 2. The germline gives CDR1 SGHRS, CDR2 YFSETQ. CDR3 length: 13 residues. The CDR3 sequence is CASSIQGNEKLFF. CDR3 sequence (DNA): TGCGCCAGCAGCATACAGGGGAATGAAAAACTGTTTTTT.

The CDR3 nucleotides read TGTGCCAGCAGTTACGGGCAGGGGGCGCGGGAGACCCAGTACTTC. Translated: CASSYGQGARETQYF. The rearrangement links TRBV6-5 to TRBJ2-5, with 8 bases matching TRBD1. Per the germline V gene, CDR1 is MNHEY and CDR2 is SVGAGI. V gave up 2 bases and J gave up 5 bases; unmatched junction bases: 7. The CDR3 is made up of 15 amino acids.

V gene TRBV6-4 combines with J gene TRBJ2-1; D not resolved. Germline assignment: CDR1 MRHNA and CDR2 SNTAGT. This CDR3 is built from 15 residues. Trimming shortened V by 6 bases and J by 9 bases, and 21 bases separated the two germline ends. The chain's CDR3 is CASSPTVAGWGEQFF. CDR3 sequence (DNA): TGTGCCAGCAGCCCTACAGTCGCCGGGTGGGGTGAGCAGTTCTTC.

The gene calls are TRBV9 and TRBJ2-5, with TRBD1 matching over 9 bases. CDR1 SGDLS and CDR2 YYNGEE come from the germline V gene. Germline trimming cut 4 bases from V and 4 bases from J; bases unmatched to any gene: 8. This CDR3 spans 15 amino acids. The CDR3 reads CASSLTGGMGETQYF. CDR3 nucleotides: TGTGCCAGCAGCCTTACAGGGGGCATGGGAGAGACCCAGTACTTC. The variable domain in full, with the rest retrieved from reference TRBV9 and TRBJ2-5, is DSGVTQTPKHLITATGQRVTLRCSPRSGDLSVYWYQQSLDQGLQFLIQYYNGEERAKGNILERFSAQQFPDLHSELNLSSLELGDSALYFCASSLTGGMGETQYFGPGTRLLVL.

The CDR3 DNA sequence: TGTGCCAGTAGTATAAACAGTTATGGCTACACCTTC. Translated, it gives CASSINSYGYTF. The chain carries TRBV19 and TRBJ1-2; no firm D call. With 2 bases removed from V and 5 bases from J, the gap between germline ends came to 6 bases. Looked up from germline, CDR1 is LNHDA and CDR2 is SQIVND (reference sequence). This CDR3 is built from 12 residues.